These T cell receptor beta chains were read from a single sample in a study of Graves' ophthalmopathy and Graves' hyperthyroidism. Each CDR3 protein is one row after TCRdb ran MiXCR on the multiplex PCR reads. The data contain some 360,000 distinct CDR3 sequences, about 18% of them singletons. The sequenced sample was peripheral blood. The origin of the receptors is an adult woman with stable Graves' hyperthyroidism. The CDR3 runs from the conserved cysteine through the conserved F or W. Fields, in order: J gene, V gene, D gene, clone size, CDR3 DNA, CDR3 protein. D genes are given only for firm matches. Clone size appears in some rows only: once, few, many, or a class for an expanded clone.

TRBJ2-7 | TRBV5-1 | TRBD2 | few | TGCGCCAGCAGTTTTCTAGCGGGAGTTAACTACGAGCAGTACTTC | CASSFLAGVNYEQYF
TRBJ1-3 | TRBV3-1 | . | . | TGTGCCAGCAGCCAAGATTCGGTACTCTCTGGAAACACCATATATTTT | CASSQDSVLSGNTIYF
TRBJ1-5 | TRBV20-1 | TRBD1 | many | TGCAGTGCTAACGAACAGGGGTGGTACGATCAGCCCCAGCATTTT | CSANEQGWYDQPQHF
TRBJ1-1 | TRBV11-1 | . | many | TGTGCCAGCAGCTTGGGTTTTGCCCGTCAGATTAACACTGAAGCTTTCTTT | CASSLGFARQINTEAFF
TRBJ1-1 | TRBV28 | . | many | TGTGCCGCCCAACAGGGTTCACGCGCTGAAGCTTTCTTT | CAAQQGSRAEAFF
TRBJ1-1 | TRBV6-2/TRBV6-3 | . | many | TGTGCCAGCAATATCAGGGACTTAAACACTGAAGCTTTCTTT | CASNIRDLNTEAFF
TRBJ2-7 | TRBV5-1 | TRBD2 | many | TGCGCCAGCAGCCTAGCGGGAGTAGATCGTTACGAGCAGTACTTC | CASSLAGVDRYEQYF
TRBJ2-2 | TRBV29-1 | . | many | TGCAGCGTTGAAGAAGGGGGCACCGGGGAGCTGTTTTTT | CSVEEGGTGELFF
TRBJ2-5 | TRBV30 | . | many | TGTGCCTGGAGTAGGCGGGTGGAGACCCAGTACTTC | CAWSRRVETQYF
TRBJ2-3 | TRBV29-1 | TRBD2 | . | TGCAGCGTCCAGGGGGGTAGCGGGAGATTAGATACGCAGTATTTT | CSVQGGSGRLDTQYF
TRBJ1-1 | TRBV4-3 | . | many | TGCGCCAGCAGCCAAGAGTCAGGGAATTTGGCTGAAGCTTTCTTT | CASSQESGNLAEAFF
TRBJ2-7 | TRBV20-1 | TRBD1 | . | TGCAGTGCTCGGGCCTATCGGGGACAGGGCGAGCAGTACTTC | CSARAYRGQGEQYF
TRBJ1-1 | TRBV12-3/TRBV12-4 | . | . | TGTGCCAGCAGTTTAGGGGGCAGGCTTGAAGCTTTCTTT | CASSLGGRLEAFF